These 18 T cell receptor beta chains originate from one sample sequenced in a study of blood T cells in healthy people across ages. The authors ran a second PCR of 7 to 11 cycles using a sample-barcoded 5' primer and a J-beta primer mix. TCRdb fed the 5' RACE reads into MiXCR, producing one record per CDR3 protein. This sample has approximately 1.5 million distinct CDR3 sequences; roughly 43% occur once, and the top ten carry approximately 4%. Sample: blood. The receptors here all came from a woman aged 18-29 years in good health.

This chain connects TRBV6-5 to TRBJ2-7, with D unclear. This CDR3 region has 16 residues. CDR1 is MNHEY, CDR2 SVGAGI, per germline. The V and J ends lost 2 bases and 0 bases respectively, with 14 bases between them. The CDR3 loop reads CASSYLNPESSYEQYF. DNA of the CDR3: TGTGCCAGCAGTTACCTGAATCCTGAGAGCTCCTACGAGCAGTACTTC.

The rearrangement uses TRBV27 and TRBJ1-1, with unresolved D. CDR1 is MNHEY, CDR2 SMNVEV, per germline (reference sequence). The CDR3 spans 14 residues. Trimming took off 5 bases at V and 1 base at J, with 11 bases between the two ends. The CDR3 DNA is TGTGCCAGCAGTGTATTCCCGGGGAACACTGAAGCTTTCTTT. It codes for CASSVFPGNTEAFF.

The chain recombines TRBV30 with TRBJ1-2, with 9 nucleotides matching TRBD1. With 5 bases clipped from V and 5 bases from J, the junction kept 9 bases outside the gene matches. The CDR3 contains 14 residues. Looked up from germline, CDR1 is GTSNPN and CDR2 is SVGIG (reference sequence). The CDR3 sequence: CAWAAGTGYYGYTF. Here the CDR3 DNA reads TGTGCCTGGGCTGCGGGGACAGGGTATTATGGCTACACCTTC.

Here the CDR3 reads CASSPIRTGLSGNTIYF. The CDR3 region has the DNA TGCGCCAGCAGCCCCATCCGGACAGGCCTGAGTGGAAACACCATATATTTT. V usage is TRBV4-1 and J usage is TRBJ1-3; 7 nucleotides match TRBD1. The CDR3 totals 17 residues. From germline, CDR1 is MGHRA and CDR2 YSYEKL. The junction had 12 bases not matched to a gene; V was cut back by 4 bases and J by 3 bases.

This clonotype was found a few times. V gene TRBV7-9 combines with J gene TRBJ2-5; perhaps TRBD1 as D (7 bases). CDR3 length: 19 residues. V shed 4 bases and J shed 11 bases, with 35 bases lying between them. The germline V gene encodes CDR1 SEHNR and CDR2 FQNEAQ (reference sequence). CDR3 region: CASSSTIGGQLVSYNEQYF. In DNA, the CDR3 is TGTGCCAGCAGCTCGACTATCGGGGGACAGTTGGTTTCGTACAATGAGCAGTACTTC.

J is TRBJ2-5 and V is TRBV6-5; a possible D gene is TRBD2 (5 bases). Trimming took 2 bases from V and 11 from J, leaving 18 bases between them. The CDR3 totals 14 residues. CDR1 is MNHEY and CDR2 is SVGAGI in the germline V gene. CDR3 sequence (DNA): TGTGCCAGCAGTTACGATAGAGGGTATAATGAGCAGTACTTC. Its translation is CASSYDRGYNEQYF.

The rearrangement links TRBV3-1 to TRBJ1-2; maybe TRBD1 (6 bases). The V gene's germline CDR1 is LGHDT and CDR2 YNNKEL (reference sequence). V was shortened by 4 bases and J by 4 bases, with 28 bases between the two germline ends. This CDR3 is 19 amino acids long. The CDR3 reads CASSPRRSLLRGHFYGYTF. In DNA form, the CDR3 reads TGTGCCAGCAGCCCAAGAAGAAGCCTTCTCAGGGGACACTTCTATGGCTACACCTTC. Using reference TRBV3-1 and TRBJ1-2 for the parts outside the CDR3, the full variable domain is DTAVSQTPKYLVTQMGNDKSIKCEQNLGHDTMYWYKQDSKKFLKIMFSYNNKELIINETVPNRFSPKSPDKAHLNLHINSLELGDSAVYFCASSPRRSLLRGHFYGYTFGSGTRLTVV.

The count of this clonotype is one. The chain carries TRBV5-1 and TRBJ2-3, with D perhaps TRBD2 (6 bases). This CDR3 contains 16 residues. The V gene lost 0 bases and the J gene lost 2 bases, with 13 bases spanning the gap. Germline V CDR1 and CDR2: SGHRS, YFSETQ. The CDR3 sequence: CASSLAGSRFTDTQYF. The DNA of the CDR3 is TGCGCCAGCAGCTTGGCCGGGAGCCGATTCACAGATACGCAGTATTTT. The full variable domain, rest sourced from reference TRBV5-1 and TRBJ2-3, is KAGVTQTPRYLIKTRGQQVTLSCSPISGHRSVSWYQQTPGQGLQFLFEYFSETQRNKGNFPGRFSGRQFSNSRSEMNVSTLELGDSALYLCASSLAGSRFTDTQYFGPGTRLTVL.

V is TRBV14 and J is TRBJ2-1, with a tentative D call TRBD2 (5 bases). Germline CDR1 and CDR2: SGHDN and FVKESK. CDR3 length: 17 residues. V was clipped by 0 bases and J by 0 bases, with 12 bases between them. CDR3 nucleotides: TGTGCCAGCAGCCAAGAAAGAAGGCTAGCCTCCTACAATGAGCAGTTCTTC. This sequence encodes CASSQERRLASYNEQFF.

The chain has TRBV4-1 and TRBJ1-1; 8 bases are a match to TRBD1. J lost 4 bases, V lost 3 bases, and 7 bases had no gene match. The V gene's germline CDR1 is MGHRA and CDR2 YSYEKL. This CDR3 is built from 15 residues. The CDR3, as DNA: TGCGCCAGCAGCCAGCCTCTGACAGGGGTCACTGAAGCTTTCTTT. The encoded protein is CASSQPLTGVTEAFF.

The rearrangement links TRBV5-1 to TRBJ2-1, with 11 bases matching TRBD2. Near its end, the DNA agrees better with TRBJ2-7, so the J call may be wrong. Germline CDR1 reads SGHRS; CDR2 reads YFSETQ. The CDR3 spans 14 residues. CDR3 protein: CASGTSGYYNEQYF. Here the CDR3 DNA reads TGCGCCAGCGGGACTAGCGGTTACTACAATGAGCAGTACTTC.

This sequence joins TRBV20-1 and TRBJ2-4; TRBD1 matches 9 bases. The CDR3 is 13 residues long. The V segment lost 5 bases and the J segment 6 bases; nucleotides outside the gene matches: 5. The germline V gene has CDR1 DFQATT and CDR2 SNEGSKA (reference sequence). The CDR3 nucleotides read TGCAGTGCTGGGGGGACAGGGCGAAACATTCAGTACTTC. Protein product: CSAGGTGRNIQYF.

In this sample, this clonotype turned up a few times. The genes are TRBV20-1 and TRBJ2-7, with D possibly matching TRBD1 (6 bases). The CDR3 has 14 amino acids. The V and J ends lost 1 base and 5 bases respectively, with 15 bases between them. Per the germline V gene, CDR1 is DFQATT and CDR2 is SNEGSKA (reference sequence). The CDR3 DNA reads TGCAGTGCTAGAGGCCATACAGGGAACCACGAGCAGTACTTC. It codes for CSARGHTGNHEQYF.

Details on this clonotype: A single base separates this from a much larger clone, so it may be a read error. The chain carries TRBV7-3 and TRBJ2-1; 11 positions agree with TRBD2. Losses at the gene ends were 5 bases for V and 3 bases for J; bases not matched to a gene: 3. The CDR3 runs 15 residues. Germline loops: CDR1 SGHTA, CDR2 FQGTGA. The CDR3 loop reads CASSQLAGDYNEQFF. CDR3 sequence (DNA): TGTGCCAGCAGCCAACTAGCGGGAGACTACAATGAGCAGTTCTTC.

This clonotype was seen more than once but under ten times. This chain links TRBV5-1 with TRBJ2-7, with D tentatively TRBD1 (5 bases). Germline values: CDR1 SGHRS, CDR2 YFSETQ. The CDR3 is 14 amino acids. The V end was cut by 3 bases, the J end by 4 bases, with 14 bases between. The CDR3, as DNA: TGCGCCAGCAGCTCCGAAAGGGGATCGTACGAGCAGTACTTC. It specifies CASSSERGSYEQYF.

This clonotype came up many times. The chain has TRBV6-1 and TRBJ1-2; D is uncertain. CDR3 length: 13 amino acids. Germline loops: CDR1 MNHNS, CDR2 SASEGT. Trimming shortened V by 9 bases and J by 4 bases, and 15 bases separated the two germline ends. The CDR3 sequence is CASSVGVVYGYTF. Written as DNA, the CDR3 is TGTGCCAGTAGCGTCGGGGTCGTCTATGGCTACACCTTC.

The chain links TRBV12-3 or TRBV12-4 to TRBJ2-3; 8 nucleotides agree with TRBD1. The length of the CDR3 is 15 residues. The V segment lost 5 bases and the J segment 5 bases; nucleotides outside the gene matches: 9. The CDR3 region is CASSARDRIRDTQYF. In DNA form, the CDR3 reads TGTGCCAGCAGTGCCCGGGACAGGATTAGAGATACGCAGTATTTT.

A single count supports this clonotype. One end of the junction does not line up with germline, which may come from a read error. The chain uses TRBV2 and TRBJ2-1, with D tentatively TRBD2 (6 bases). This CDR3 is 14 amino acids long. Germline CDR1 reads SNHLY; CDR2 reads FYNNEI. The CDR3 region is CAGSEGRGYNEQFF. CDR3 coding DNA: TGTGCCGGCAGTGAAGGGCGGGGCTACAATGAGCAGTTCTTC.